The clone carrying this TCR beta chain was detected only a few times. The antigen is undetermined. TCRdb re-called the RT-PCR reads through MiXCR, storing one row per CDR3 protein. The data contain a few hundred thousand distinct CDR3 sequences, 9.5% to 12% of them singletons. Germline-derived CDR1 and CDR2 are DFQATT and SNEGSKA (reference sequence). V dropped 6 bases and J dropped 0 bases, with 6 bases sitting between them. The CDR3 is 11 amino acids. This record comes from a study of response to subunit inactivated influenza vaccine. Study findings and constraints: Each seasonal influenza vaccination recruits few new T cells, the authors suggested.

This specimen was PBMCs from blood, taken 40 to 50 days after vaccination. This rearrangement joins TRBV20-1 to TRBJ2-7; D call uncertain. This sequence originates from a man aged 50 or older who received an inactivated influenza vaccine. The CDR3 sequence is CSAWNSYEQYF. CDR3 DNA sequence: TGCAGTGCCTGGAACTCCTACGAGCAGTACTTC.